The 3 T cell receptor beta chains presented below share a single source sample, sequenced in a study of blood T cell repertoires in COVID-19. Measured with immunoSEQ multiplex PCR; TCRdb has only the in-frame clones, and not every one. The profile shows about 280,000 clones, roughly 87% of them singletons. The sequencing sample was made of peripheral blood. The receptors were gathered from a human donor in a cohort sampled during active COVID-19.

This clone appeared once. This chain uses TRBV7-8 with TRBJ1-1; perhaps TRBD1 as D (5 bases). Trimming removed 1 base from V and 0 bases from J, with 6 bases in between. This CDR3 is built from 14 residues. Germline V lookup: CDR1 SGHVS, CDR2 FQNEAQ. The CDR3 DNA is TGTGCCAGCAGCTTAGGGGGGGTGAACACTGAAGCTTTCTTT. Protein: CASSLGGVNTEAFF.

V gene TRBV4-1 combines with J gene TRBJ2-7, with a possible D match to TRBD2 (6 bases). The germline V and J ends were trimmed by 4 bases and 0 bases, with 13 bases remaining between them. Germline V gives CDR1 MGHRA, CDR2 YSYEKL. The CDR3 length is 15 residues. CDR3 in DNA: TGCGCCAGCAGCCTGGGACTTTGGAGCTCCTACGAGCAGTACTTC. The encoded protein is CASSLGLWSSYEQYF.

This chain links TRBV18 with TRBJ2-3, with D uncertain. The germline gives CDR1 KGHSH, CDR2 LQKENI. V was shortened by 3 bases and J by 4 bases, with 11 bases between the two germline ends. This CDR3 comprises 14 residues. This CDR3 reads CASSPGLSPDTQYF. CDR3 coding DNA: TGTGCCAGCTCACCGGGTCTTAGCCCAGATACGCAGTATTTT.